This T cell receptor beta chain was captured by sequencing in a study of T-cell reconstitution after alpha-beta-depleted transplantation in children. The CDR3 has 20 amino acids. V shed 0 bases, J shed 7 bases, and the junction held 16 bases outside the gene matches. Per germline, CDR1 LNHNV and CDR2 YYDKDF (reference sequence). Researchers prepared the TCRbeta library using unique molecular identifiers, the study reports. TCRdb re-called the PCR reads with MiXCR, one entry per CDR3 protein. Of about 100,000 distinct CDR3 sequences listed, 4.5% to 7.5% are singletons. Points from the study as a whole: Several hundred expanded graft clones reportedly were the source of alpha-beta T cells about two months after transplant. Newly made T cells mostly supplied T-cell counts and diversity one year after transplant. The high TCRbeta diversity at day 60 in some patients came from surviving recipient T cells and thymic progenitors.

Turning to this clonotype: What it binds is not known.

The sequences come from PBMCs, mostly from graft donor cells, collected 60 days after TCRalphabeta/CD19-depleted stem cell transplant. The V gene is TRBV15, the J gene TRBJ2-2; 11 nucleotides match TRBD2. The origin of this receptor is a female patient younger than 10 who had a stem cell transplant for Fanconi anemia, so the T cells may come from the graft donor. The CDR3 coding sequence is TGTGCCACCAGCAGAGATTCCGCGTTGGGTAGCGGGAGGGCCATCGGGGAGCTGTTTTTT. It specifies CATSRDSALGSGRAIGELFF.